What follows are 10 T cell receptor beta chains derived from one specimen sequenced in a study of blood T cells in healthy people across ages. Sample-barcoded 5' priming and a J-beta primer mix drove a second PCR of 7 to 11 cycles. A single record per CDR3 protein comes from TCRdb applying MiXCR to the 5' RACE reads. The table has some 1.4 million distinct CDR3 sequences, 35% to 45% seen once. The sequenced material came from blood. These receptors were taken from a woman aged 18-29 years in good health.

This clonotype was observed a handful of times. V and J are TRBV20-1 and TRBJ1-2, with TRBD1 identical over 11 bases. V was pared by 1 base and J by 8 bases, with 6 bases of the junction left unmatched. The CDR3 is made up of 14 amino acids. Germline V gene sequence: CDR1 DFQATT, CDR2 SNEGSKA (reference sequence). Here the CDR3 reads CSARVKGQGDGYTF. CDR3 sequence (DNA): TGCAGTGCTAGAGTAAAGGGACAGGGGGACGGCTACACCTTC.

The gene calls are TRBV24-1 and TRBJ2-2; D possibly uses TRBD1 or TRBD2 (5 bases each). The CDR3 covers 15 residues. The germline V gene encodes CDR1 KGHDR and CDR2 SFDVKD. Trimming took off 5 bases at V and 2 bases at J, with 11 bases between the two ends. This CDR3 is CATSAGASNTGELFF. The DNA for the CDR3 is TGTGCCACCAGTGCCGGGGCCAGCAACACCGGGGAGCTGTTTTTT.

Only a few counts were recorded for this clonotype. This chain connects TRBV4-1 to TRBJ2-1, with TRBD2 matching 11 bases. This CDR3 is 17 amino acids long. J was trimmed by 6 bases and V by 0 bases; bases with no gene match: 7. Looked up from germline, CDR1 is MGHRA and CDR2 is YSYEKL. The CDR3 spells CASSQDPLAGVGNEQFF. The CDR3 DNA reads as TGCGCCAGCAGCCAAGACCCACTAGCGGGAGTCGGCAATGAGCAGTTCTTC.

The V call is TRBV7-9, the J call TRBJ2-5, with TRBD2 identical over 16 bases. With the DNA end fitting TRBJ2-7 better, the J assignment may be wrong. This CDR3 has 18 residues. Germline CDR1 SEHNR, CDR2 FQNEAQ (reference sequence). The CDR3 DNA sequence: TGTGCCAGCAGTCCCGCCGGGACTAGCGGGAGGGCCAGCGACGAGCAGTACTTC. Protein product: CASSPAGTSGRASDEQYF.

The genes are TRBV6-2 or TRBV6-3 and TRBJ2-1; TRBD2 might be the D (6 bases). Germline-derived CDR1 and CDR2 are MNHEY and SVGEGT. The CDR3 covers 15 residues. With 3 bases removed from V and 5 bases from J, the gap between germline ends came to 14 bases. CDR3 protein: CASSYLGLSNNEQFF. The CDR3 DNA follows: TGTGCCAGCAGTTATCTCGGACTATCAAACAATGAGCAGTTCTTC.

This chain joins TRBV27 and TRBJ1-2; 10 bases fit TRBD1. This CDR3 is 16 amino acids long. V gave up 6 bases and J gave up 4 bases; unmatched junction bases: 11. The germline gives CDR1 MNHEY, CDR2 SMNVEV (reference sequence). As DNA, the CDR3 is TGTGCCAGCAGCGGGACAGGGGCGGTAGGCGGCTATGGCTACACCTTC. Its protein product is CASSGTGAVGGYGYTF.

In this sample, this clonotype turned up once. This rearrangement joins TRBV20-1 to TRBJ1-2, with D hard to call. This CDR3 region has 11 residues. V lost 6 bases, J lost 2 bases, and 7 bases lay in between. Germline values: CDR1 DFQATT, CDR2 SNEGSKA (reference sequence). The CDR3 loop is CSAEENYGYTF. In nucleotides, the CDR3 is TGCAGTGCCGAGGAAAACTATGGCTACACCTTC.

The J gene is TRBJ1-1, the V gene TRBV12-3 or TRBV12-4; 8 bases map to TRBD1. The CDR3 extends over 16 amino acids. Unmatched junction bases numbered 15, after V lost 6 bases and J lost 6 bases. Here the CDR3 reads CASRGAPGTGWAEAFF. The CDR3 nucleotides read TGTGCCAGCAGGGGGGCCCCCGGGACAGGTTGGGCTGAAGCTTTCTTT.

The chain carries TRBV5-5 and TRBJ2-3, with 14 bases lining up with TRBD2. This CDR3 spans 17 amino acids. Unmatched junction bases numbered 4, after V lost 4 bases and J lost 0 bases. Looked up from germline, CDR1 is SGHKS and CDR2 is YYEKEE (reference sequence). CDR3 residues: CASSRTSGRYSTDTQYF. The CDR3 nucleotides are TGTGCCAGCAGCCGGACTAGCGGGAGGTACAGCACAGATACGCAGTATTTT.

This rearrangement joins TRBV20-1 to TRBJ2-2; D is perhaps TRBD2 (5 bases). This CDR3 comprises 15 residues. The germline V gene encodes CDR1 DFQATT and CDR2 SNEGSKA (reference sequence). With 3 bases removed from V and 5 bases from J, the gap between germline ends came to 16 bases. CDR3 nucleotide sequence: TGCAGTGCTAGGGACCCTATTACTAGTACCGGGGAGCTGTTTTTT. This sequence encodes CSARDPITSTGELFF.